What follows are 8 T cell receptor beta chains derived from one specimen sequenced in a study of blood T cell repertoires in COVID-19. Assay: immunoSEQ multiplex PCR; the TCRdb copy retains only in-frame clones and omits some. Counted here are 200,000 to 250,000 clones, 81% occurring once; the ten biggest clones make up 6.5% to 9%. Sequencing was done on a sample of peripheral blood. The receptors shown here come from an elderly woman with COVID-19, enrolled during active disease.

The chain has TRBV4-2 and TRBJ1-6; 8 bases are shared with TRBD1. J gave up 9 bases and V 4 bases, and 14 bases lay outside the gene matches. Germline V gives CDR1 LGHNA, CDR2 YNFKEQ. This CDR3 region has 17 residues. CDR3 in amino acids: CASSLSLWGDRTSPLHF. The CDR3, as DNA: TGTGCCAGCAGCCTATCTTTATGGGGGGACAGGACTTCACCCCTCCACTTT.

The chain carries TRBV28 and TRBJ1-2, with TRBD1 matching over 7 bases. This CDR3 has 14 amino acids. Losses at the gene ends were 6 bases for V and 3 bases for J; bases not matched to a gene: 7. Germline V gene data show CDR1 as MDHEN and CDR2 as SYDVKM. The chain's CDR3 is CASSERGRDYGYTF. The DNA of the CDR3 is TGTGCCAGCAGCGAGAGGGGGCGCGACTATGGCTACACCTTC.

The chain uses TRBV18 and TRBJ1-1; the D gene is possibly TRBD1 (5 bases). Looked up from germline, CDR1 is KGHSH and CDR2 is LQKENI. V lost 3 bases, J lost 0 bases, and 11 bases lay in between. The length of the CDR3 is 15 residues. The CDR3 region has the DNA TGTGCCAGCTCACCGGTTGGGGGGGTGAACACTGAAGCTTTCTTT. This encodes CASSPVGGVNTEAFF.

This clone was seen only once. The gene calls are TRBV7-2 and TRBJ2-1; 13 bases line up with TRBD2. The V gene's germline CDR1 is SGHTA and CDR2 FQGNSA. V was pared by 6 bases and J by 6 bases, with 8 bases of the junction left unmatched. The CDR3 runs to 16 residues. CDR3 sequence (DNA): TGTGCCAGCAGTCGGACTAGCGGGGGAAGCCTCAATGAGCAGTTCTTC. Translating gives CASSRTSGGSLNEQFF.

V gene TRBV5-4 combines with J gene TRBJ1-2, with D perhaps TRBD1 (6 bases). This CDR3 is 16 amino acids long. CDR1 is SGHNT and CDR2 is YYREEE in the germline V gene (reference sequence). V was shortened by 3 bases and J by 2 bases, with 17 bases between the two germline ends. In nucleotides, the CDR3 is TGTGCCAGCAGCTGGACAGCAGGACAGACCAACTATGGCTACACCTTC. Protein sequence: CASSWTAGQTNYGYTF.

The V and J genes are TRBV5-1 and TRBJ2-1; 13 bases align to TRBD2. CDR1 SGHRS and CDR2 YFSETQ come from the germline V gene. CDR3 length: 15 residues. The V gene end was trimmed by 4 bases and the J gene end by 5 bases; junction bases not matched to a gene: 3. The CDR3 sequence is CASSEGLAGNNEQFF. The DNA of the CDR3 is TGCGCCAGCAGCGAGGGACTAGCGGGGAACAATGAGCAGTTCTTC. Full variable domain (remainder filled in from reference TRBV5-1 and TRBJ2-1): KAGVTQTPRYLIKTRGQQVTLSCSPISGHRSVSWYQQTPGQGLQFLFEYFSETQRNKGNFPGRFSGRQFSNSRSEMNVSTLELGDSALYLCASSEGLAGNNEQFFGPGTRLTVL.

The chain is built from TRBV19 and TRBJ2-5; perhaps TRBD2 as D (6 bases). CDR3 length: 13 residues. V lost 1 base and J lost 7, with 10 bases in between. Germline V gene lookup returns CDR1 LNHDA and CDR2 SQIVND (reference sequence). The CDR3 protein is CASSIGRGRTQYF. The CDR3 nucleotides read TGTGCCAGTAGTATAGGGAGGGGAAGGACCCAGTACTTC.

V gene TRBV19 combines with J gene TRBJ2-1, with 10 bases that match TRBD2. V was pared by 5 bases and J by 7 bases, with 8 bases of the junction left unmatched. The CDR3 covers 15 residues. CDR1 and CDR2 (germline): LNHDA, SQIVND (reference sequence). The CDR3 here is CASSSELAGRNEQFF. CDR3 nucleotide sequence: TGTGCCAGTAGTTCAGAACTAGCGGGGCGGAATGAGCAGTTCTTC. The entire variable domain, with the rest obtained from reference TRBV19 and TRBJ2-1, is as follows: DGGITQSPKYLFRKEGQNVTLSCEQNLNHDAMYWYRQDPGQGLRLIYYSQIVNDFQKGDIAEGYSVSREKKESFPLTVTSAQKNPTAFYLCASSSELAGRNEQFFGPGTRLTVL.